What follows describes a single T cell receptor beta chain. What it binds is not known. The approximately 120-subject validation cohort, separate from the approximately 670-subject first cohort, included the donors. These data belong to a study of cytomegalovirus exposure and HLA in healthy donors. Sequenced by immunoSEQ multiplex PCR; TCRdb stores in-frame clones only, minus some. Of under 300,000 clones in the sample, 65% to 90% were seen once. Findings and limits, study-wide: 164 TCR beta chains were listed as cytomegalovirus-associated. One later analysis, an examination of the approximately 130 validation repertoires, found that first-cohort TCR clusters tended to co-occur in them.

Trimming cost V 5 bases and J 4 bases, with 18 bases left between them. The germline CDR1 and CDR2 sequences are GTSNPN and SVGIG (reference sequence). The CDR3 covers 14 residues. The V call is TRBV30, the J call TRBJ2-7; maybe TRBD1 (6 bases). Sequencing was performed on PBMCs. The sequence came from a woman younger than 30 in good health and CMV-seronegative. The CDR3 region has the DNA TGTGCCTGGGTGAAAACAGGGTTTAGGTACGAGCAGTACTTC. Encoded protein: CAWVKTGFRYEQYF.